The 21 T cell receptor beta chains reported below all come from one sample, sequenced in a study of T-cell memory formation after mild COVID-19. TCRdb re-called the 5' RACE reads with MiXCR, one entry per CDR3 protein. The repertoire holds roughly 450,000 distinct CDR3 sequences, roughly 20% seen once, with roughly an eighth in the top ten. Sequenced input: PBMCs or a T cell subset sorted from them (not recorded which). The receptors originated from an adult woman who had mild COVID-19 (a few samples of this study predate the infection). Cell type and time point are not known.

The rearrangement joins TRBV19 to TRBJ1-4; D gene ambiguous. Germline V gene data show CDR1 as LNHDA and CDR2 as SQIVND (reference sequence). V shed 6 bases and J shed 8 bases, with 16 bases lying between them. The CDR3 spans 14 residues. This CDR3 reads CASSKVSTGEKLFF. CDR3 nucleotide sequence: TGTGCCAGTAGCAAAGTTTCGACGGGAGAAAAACTGTTTTTT.

This clonotype was counted between two and nine times. For the CDR3, the DNA is TGTGCCAGCAGCGTAATCACAGGCGACTCCACCGGGGAGCTGTTTTTT. Translating it yields CASSVITGDSTGELFF. The V call is TRBV11-3, the J call TRBJ2-2; D is possibly TRBD1 (5 bases). This CDR3 has 16 amino acids. The ends were cut back, 5 bases at V and 4 bases at J, with 17 bases in the middle. Germline V gives CDR1 SGHNT, CDR2 YENEEA.

This clonotype was counted only a few times. The rearrangement joins TRBV19 to TRBJ2-7, with D tentatively TRBD1 or TRBD2 (5 bases each). Germline loops: CDR1 LNHDA, CDR2 SQIVND (reference sequence). The CDR3 covers 16 residues. With 5 bases removed from V and 0 bases from J, the gap between germline ends came to 17 bases. The CDR3 loop is CASSATGTASSYEQYF. The CDR3 nucleotides are TGTGCCAGTAGTGCGACCGGGACGGCTAGCTCCTACGAGCAGTACTTC.

V gene TRBV6-1 combines with J gene TRBJ2-6; possibly TRBD1 for D (5 bases). This CDR3 spans 19 amino acids. V was trimmed by 0 bases and J by 0 bases, leaving 15 bases between them. Germline V gene lookup returns CDR1 MNHNS and CDR2 SASEGT. Here the CDR3 reads CASSEARLGASSGANVLTF. CDR3 coding DNA: TGTGCCAGCAGTGAAGCGCGGTTAGGGGCGAGCTCTGGGGCCAACGTCCTGACTTTC.

CDR3 protein: CSVVPETQYF. DNA of the CDR3: TGCAGCGTTGTCCCAGAGACCCAGTACTTC. J is TRBJ2-5 and V is TRBV29-1, with D unclear. The CDR3 is 10 residues long. Germline loops: CDR1 SQVTM, CDR2 ANQGSEA. V was trimmed by 4 bases and J by 4 bases, leaving 4 bases between them.

This clonotype was seen ten or more times. This chain connects TRBV4-3 to TRBJ2-1, with D possibly being TRBD1 (6 bases). V lost 5 bases and J 0 bases, leaving 17 bases between the germline ends. Germline CDR1 and CDR2: LGHNA and YSLEER. The CDR3 is 17 residues long. The CDR3 DNA is TGCGCCAGCAGCGCCGACAGGACCCCATACTCCTACAATGAGCAGTTCTTC. Translating gives CASSADRTPYSYNEQFF.

V is TRBV28 and J is TRBJ2-7; TRBD1 agrees at 8 bases. This CDR3 is 15 amino acids long. J was trimmed by 0 bases and V by 5 bases; bases with no gene match: 6. The germline V gene encodes CDR1 MDHEN and CDR2 SYDVKM. The CDR3 coding sequence is TGTGCCAGCAGTCCTGGGGGGACAGGCTCCTACGAGCAGTACTTC. Translation: CASSPGGTGSYEQYF.

The chain links TRBV6-1 to TRBJ2-6, with D perhaps TRBD1 (5 bases). This CDR3 spans 19 amino acids. V was trimmed by 0 bases and J by 0 bases, leaving 15 bases between them. CDR1 is MNHNS, CDR2 SASEGT, per germline. In DNA, the CDR3 is TGTGCCAGCAGTGAAGCTAGAAAGGGGTTAAGCTCTGGGGCCAACGTCCTGACTTTC. This sequence encodes CASSEARKGLSSGANVLTF.

This clonotype has a handful of counts. The gene calls are TRBV9 and TRBJ1-1; D gene uncertain. The V end lost 4 bases, the J end lost 1 base, and 11 bases lay between the germline ends. Germline CDR1 is SGDLS and CDR2 is YYNGEE. The CDR3 consists of 14 residues. CDR3 in amino acids: CASSSINPNTEAFF. CDR3 DNA: TGTGCCAGCAGCTCAATCAACCCGAACACTGAAGCTTTCTTT.

This clonotype has just a few counts. V and J are TRBV7-3 and TRBJ2-3; TRBD2 might be the D (5 bases). The CDR3 sequence is 15 residues long. Per germline, CDR1 SGHTA and CDR2 FQGTGA. Trimming left V 3 bases short and J 0 bases short, with 10 bases between. CDR3 nucleotides: TGTGCCAGCAGCTTCGTGGGAGCTAGCACAGATACGCAGTATTTT. This gives the protein CASSFVGASTDTQYF.

The V gene is TRBV4-2, the J gene TRBJ1-2; possibly TRBD1 for D (5 bases). The CDR3 is 14 amino acids. The V end lost 6 bases, the J end lost 8 bases, and 19 bases lay between the germline ends. Germline V gives CDR1 LGHNA, CDR2 YNFKEQ. The CDR3 here is CASRPLEGIRGYTF. The CDR3, as DNA: TGTGCCAGCAGACCATTGGAGGGGATTAGGGGCTACACCTTC.

In this sample, this clonotype turned up a few times. The rearrangement links TRBV12-3 or TRBV12-4 to TRBJ2-5, with 8 bases aligning to TRBD2. Trimming at V came to 3 bases and at J to 1 base, leaving 4 bases not matched to a gene. This CDR3 region has 15 residues. The CDR3, as DNA: TGTGCCAGCAGTTTCCCGACTAGCGCCCAAGAGACCCAGTACTTC. Translated, it gives CASSFPTSAQETQYF.

This clonotype was counted only a few times. V and J are TRBV9 and TRBJ2-2, with 10 bases aligning to TRBD2. V lost 7 bases and J lost 3; bases outside the gene matches: 9. CDR1 and CDR2 (germline): SGDLS, YYNGEE. This CDR3 comprises 16 residues. The CDR3 sequence is CASSESGGAHTGELFF. In nucleotides, the CDR3 is TGTGCCAGCTCTGAGAGCGGGGGGGCCCACACCGGGGAGCTGTTTTTT. The full variable domain, rest sourced from reference TRBV9 and TRBJ2-2, is DSGVTQTPKHLITATGQRVTLRCSPRSGDLSVYWYQQSLDQGLQFLIQYYNGEERAKGNILERFSAQQFPDLHSELNLSSLELGDSALYFCASSESGGAHTGELFFGEGSRLTVL.

The CDR3 spells CASRITSSSYEQYF. CDR3 in DNA: TGCGCCAGCAGGATAACCTCCTCCAGCTACGAGCAGTACTTC. The chain joins TRBV5-1 to TRBJ2-7; D is ambiguous. Germline V gene sequence: CDR1 SGHRS, CDR2 YFSETQ. Trimming pared 5 bases from V and 3 bases from J, leaving 15 bases between. There are 14 residues in the CDR3.

This clonotype has more than one count but fewer than ten. The rearrangement joins TRBV9 to TRBJ1-1; 7 bases fit TRBD1. Germline V gives CDR1 SGDLS, CDR2 YYNGEE. Trimming at V came to 2 bases and at J to 4 bases, leaving 8 bases not matched to a gene. This CDR3 has 15 residues. CDR3 sequence reads: CASSVTQGEGTEAFF. CDR3 DNA sequence: TGTGCCAGCAGCGTGACTCAGGGGGAGGGCACTGAAGCTTTCTTT.

This clonotype was observed a handful of times. The rearrangement uses TRBV2 and TRBJ1-3; no clear D. The germline V gene encodes CDR1 SNHLY and CDR2 FYNNEI. Between the trimmed V and J ends, which lost 3 bases and 0 bases, there was a span of 6 bases. This CDR3 has 14 amino acids. For the CDR3, the DNA is TGTGCCAGCAGTGACAGGAGCTCTGGAAACACCATATATTTT. Translating gives CASSDRSSGNTIYF.

The genes are TRBV5-1 and TRBJ1-1; D uncertain. CDR1 SGHRS and CDR2 YFSETQ come from the germline V gene. The ends were cut back, 7 bases at V and 1 base at J, with 11 bases in the middle. This CDR3 has 13 residues. CDR3 DNA sequence: TGCGCCAGCCACCAGTGGGAGAACACTGAAGCTTTCTTT. Its translation is CASHQWENTEAFF.

Many counts were recorded for this clonotype. CDR3 amino acids: CAISPHTGPDTQYF. The CDR3 nucleotides are TGTGCCATCAGTCCCCACACGGGCCCAGATACGCAGTATTTT. The chain joins TRBV10-3 to TRBJ2-3; D is uncertain. Trimming shortened V by 5 bases and J by 4 bases, and 13 bases separated the two germline ends. CDR3 length: 14 amino acids. Germline values: CDR1 ENHRY, CDR2 SYGVKD.

This chain joins TRBV6-5 and TRBJ2-3; D may be TRBD1 (6 bases). Trimming stripped 0 bases from V and 4 bases from J, with 14 bases between. Per the germline V gene, CDR1 is MNHEY and CDR2 is SVGAGI. CDR3 length: 16 amino acids. CDR3 residues: CASSYSIQGYADTQYF. The CDR3 DNA follows: TGTGCCAGCAGTTACTCGATCCAGGGGTATGCAGATACGCAGTATTTT.

The chain couples TRBV5-1 to TRBJ2-7; 8 bases are shared with TRBD1. V shed 4 bases, J shed 5 bases, and the junction held 11 bases outside the gene matches. CDR3 length: 15 residues. CDR1 SGHRS and CDR2 YFSETQ come from the germline V gene. CDR3 amino acids: CASSLGTGPGDEQYF. The CDR3, as DNA: TGCGCCAGCAGCCTAGGGACAGGTCCCGGGGACGAGCAGTACTTC.

In this sample, this clonotype turned up a few times. The genes are TRBV7-2 and TRBJ1-1; 12 bases fit TRBD1. This CDR3 contains 18 residues. Germline V lookup: CDR1 SGHTA, CDR2 FQGNSA. The V gene end was trimmed by 6 bases and the J gene end by 0 bases; junction bases not matched to a gene: 11. The CDR3 region has the DNA TGTGCCAGCAGAGCCGGTTTGGGACAGGGGGCAGTGAACACTGAAGCTTTCTTT. It encodes CASRAGLGQGAVNTEAFF.